Sequencing of this T cell receptor (beta chain) was carried out in a study of shared clonotypes between healthy human individuals. Generated by immunoSEQ multiplex PCR, the TCRdb table keeps only in-frame clones and is missing some. The sample includes 1,400,000 or so clones, approximately 98.5% seen only once; the top ten take roughly 0.36%. The study enrolled healthy HIV-negative adults without recent acute infections or vaccinations as donors. Trimming cost V 1 base and J 7 bases, with 16 bases left between them. CDR1 and CDR2 (germline): MGHRA, YSYEKL. The CDR3 extends over 15 amino acids. This sequence joins TRBV4-1 and TRBJ1-2, with a tentative D call TRBD1 (5 bases). Material for sequencing was naive CD4+ T cells sorted from blood. Indicated subset: CD45RA+ positively selected. The source is a man aged 25 to 40 in good health. CDR3: CASSQAPARARGYTF. CDR3 coding DNA: TGCGCCAGCAGCCAAGCCCCAGCCAGGGCGCGTGGCTACACCTTC.